This entry is about one T cell receptor beta chain. Its antigen remains unidentified. This entry is derived from a study of beta chain features in type 1 diabetes. Study-level results: Insertions at VDJ junctions were less frequent in type 1 diabetes patients. These patients also deleted more nucleotides at the same junctions. Shortening of TCRB CDR3s, moderate but significant, appeared in all four CD4+ subsets of Type 1 diabetes patients.

CDR1 is SGHTA, CDR2 FQGNSA, per germline. CDR3 size: 14 residues. Trimming took 0 bases from V and 3 from J, leaving 8 bases between them. Reverse transcribing all isolated RNA meant expressed TCRB transcripts were sequenced. Only in-frame clones appear in the TCRdb table, and some are missing; sequencing was by immunoSEQ multiplex PCR. The sample shows 300,000 or so clones, roughly 8.8% of them seen only once. What was sequenced was central memory CD4+ T cells from blood. The chain links TRBV7-2 to TRBJ1-2, with a weak D call TRBD1 (6 bases). The sequence was collected from a man aged 25 to 40 with type 1 diabetes. In DNA form, the CDR3 reads TGTGCCAGCAGCTTAGCGTCAGGGGACTATGGCTACACCTTC. As protein: CASSLASGDYGYTF.